This TCR beta chain is drawn from a study of T-cell reconstitution after alpha-beta-depleted transplantation in children (dated by TCRdb to the mid-2010s). Study-wide context: T-cell immune reconstitution after TCRalphabeta/CD19-depleted allogeneic hematopoietic cell transplantation in children was quantitatively tracked in the study by means of TCR repertoire profiling. General conclusions and limits of the study: Apparently early alphabetaT-cell count recovery about two months after transplant reportedly relied on only several hundred rapidly expanded clones derived from non-depleted graft cells. In some patients, high TCRbeta diversity at day 60 was attributed to recipient T cells and intrathymic progenitors that had survived conditioning. Over the following months the frequencies of hyperexpanded clones went down, and after one year T-cell counts and TCRbeta diversity were mostly credited to newly produced T cells.

Details on this clonotype: This clone's antigen is unknown. No clone much larger than this one lies a single base away; base qualities are absent.

The treatment or condition label on this specimen signifies: allogeneic hematopoietic cell transplantation with graft depleted of TCRalphabeta T cells and CD19 B cells. The children who served as transplant recipients had been given grafts of TCRalphabeta/CD19-depleted allogeneic hematopoietic cells. The library was produced with PCR. Instrument on record: Illumina HiSeq 2500. Molecular barcoding was employed in the preparation of TCR libraries, with unique molecular identifiers being used to normalize TCRbeta repertoire quantification. TCRdb itself trimmed the public reads at Q25 with fastp, ran MiXCR and retained productive beta chains. Rows merge per CDR3 protein into single entries with the most common DNA and genes. This sample has a few hundred thousand distinct CDR3 sequences in its table, and 25% to 30% of those were observed once. Of the sample, approximately 39% is held by the ten largest clones.

The source is a boy younger than two with Wiskott-Aldrich syndrome, due to receive a stem cell transplant. Here the sequenced sample was PBMCs, taken before TCRalphabeta/CD19-depleted stem cell transplant.

In nucleotides, the sequence is TGTGCCAGCAGTGGGGCGTCGTTTTACAATGAGCAGTTCTTC. It is translated as CASSGASFYNEQFF. Rearrangement joined TRBV25-1 to TRBJ2-1, with the D gene not clear enough to name. V is clipped by 4 bases and J by 4 bases, and the sequence between their germline boundaries is 11 bases long. The CDR3 goes from the cysteine to the phenylalanine over 14 residues. Of all the DNA, just the CDR3 is kept, 42 bases in frame from base 1. Via the germline V gene, CDR1 is MGHDK and CDR2 SYGVNS.